These T cell receptor beta chains were read from a single sample in a study of monozygotic twins with inflammatory bowel disease. Using the 5' RACE reads, TCRdb records one entry per CDR3 protein without DNA. The clone table shows approximately 330,000 distinct CDR3 sequences, with the ten largest holding around 2%. Sequencing was done on a sample of blood. All receptors derive from a human donor with ulcerative colitis or Crohn's disease, or a healthy co-twin of an affected twin (not recorded which). Each CDR3 is given with its conserved first and last residue.

j_call | v_call | cdr3_aa
TRBJ1-6 | TRBV28 | CASKDGYINSPLHF
TRBJ1-5 | TRBV28 | CASSFREGLLVQPQHF
TRBJ1-4 | TRBV12-3/TRBV12-4 | CASSFSASGEKLFF
TRBJ2-7 | TRBV4-1 | CASSQGAQGKQYF
TRBJ2-1 | TRBV12-3/TRBV12-4 | CASTPGYNEQFF
TRBJ2-4 | TRBV27 | CASISRPGVIGKNIQYF
TRBJ2-7 | TRBV27 | CASSLKGGDYEQYF
TRBJ1-1 | TRBV11-2 | CASKRFRLEAFF
TRBJ2-1 | TRBV15 | CATSRDLAYNEQFF
TRBJ2-5 | TRBV6-6 | CASSWDPVETQYF
TRBJ2-5 | TRBV10-3 | CAISGTTQETQYF
TRBJ1-6 | TRBV3-1 | CASSQEQNNSPLHF
TRBJ1-1 | TRBV12-3/TRBV12-4 | CASSDRGVMNTEAFF
TRBJ2-2 | TRBV5-1 | CASLAGPNTGELFF
TRBJ2-4 | TRBV27 | CASSGQGGIAKNIQYF
TRBJ2-1 | TRBV6-2/TRBV6-3 | CASNPGTSGNEQFF
TRBJ1-1 | TRBV29-1 | CSVPAGGGGMNTEAFF
TRBJ2-3 | TRBV7-2 | CASSLAQRRADTQYF
TRBJ1-5 | TRBV6-5 | CASSSLDRGGQPQHF
TRBJ2-5 | TRBV18 | CASSLEGGPSETQYF
TRBJ2-1 | TRBV18 | CASSPGNRGVRDEQFF